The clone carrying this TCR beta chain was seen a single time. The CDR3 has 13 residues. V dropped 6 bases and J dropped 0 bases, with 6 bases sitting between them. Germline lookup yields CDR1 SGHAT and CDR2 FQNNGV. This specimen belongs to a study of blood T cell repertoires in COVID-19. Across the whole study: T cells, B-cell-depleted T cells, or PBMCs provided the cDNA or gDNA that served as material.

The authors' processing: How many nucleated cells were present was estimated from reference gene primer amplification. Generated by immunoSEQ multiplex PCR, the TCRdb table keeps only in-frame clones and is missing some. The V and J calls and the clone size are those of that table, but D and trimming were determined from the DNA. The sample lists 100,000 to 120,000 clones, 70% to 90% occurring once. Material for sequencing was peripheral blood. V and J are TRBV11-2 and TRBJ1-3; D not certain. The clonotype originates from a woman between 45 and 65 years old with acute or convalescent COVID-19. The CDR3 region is CASRINSGNTIYF. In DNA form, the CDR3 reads TGTGCCAGCAGAATCAACTCTGGAAACACCATATATTTT.